Shown below are 2 T cell receptor beta chains from a single sample sequenced in a study of cytomegalovirus exposure and HLA in healthy donors. PCR used 60 Vbeta primers and 13 Jbeta primers. Clones were read by immunoSEQ multiplex PCR, and TCRdb kept only the in-frame ones, dropping some. The table includes about 120,000 clones, about 73% detected once. Sequenced material: PBMCs. The source is a woman in her thirties in good health and CMV-seropositive.

The J gene is TRBJ2-2, the V gene TRBV2, with 8 bases that match TRBD1. J lost 5 bases, V lost 5 bases, and 13 bases had no gene match. CDR1 SNHLY and CDR2 FYNNEI come from the germline V gene. There are 17 residues in the CDR3. Written as DNA, the CDR3 is TGTGCCAGCAGTCGGCCCCGGACAGGGTTCTCGACCGGGGAGCTGTTTTTT. Amino acid sequence: CASSRPRTGFSTGELFF.

This clone showed up just once. J is TRBJ1-5 and V is TRBV19; D uncertain. Germline V CDR1 and CDR2: LNHDA, SQIVND (reference sequence). The V gene lost 3 bases and the J gene lost 2 bases, with 2 bases spanning the gap. CDR3 length equals 12 residues. Here the CDR3 reads CASSIGNQPQHF. The CDR3, as DNA: TGTGCCAGTAGTATCGGCAATCAGCCCCAGCATTTT.